These 6 T cell receptor beta chains came from one sample sequenced in a study of blood T cell repertoires in COVID-19. Measured with immunoSEQ multiplex PCR; TCRdb has only the in-frame clones, and not every one. The sample includes about 280,000 clones, 80% to 90% of them seen just once. Material: peripheral blood. Receptors originate from a woman in her 70s with COVID-19, enrolled during active disease.

This clone was found a few times. The V call is TRBV6-5, the J call TRBJ1-1, with D unresolved. Germline assignment: CDR1 MNHEY and CDR2 SVGAGI. CDR3 size: 11 residues. Trimming took off 2 bases at V and 6 bases at J, with 4 bases between the two ends. CDR3 in DNA: TGTGCCAGCAGTTACAACTCTGAAGCTTTCTTT. This translates into CASSYNSEAFF.

The V gene is TRBV28, the J gene TRBJ1-4; TRBD1 aligns across 9 bases. This CDR3 contains 19 residues. The J segment lost 6 bases and the V segment lost 3 bases, leaving 17 bases of the junction unmatched. In germline, CDR1 is MDHEN, CDR2 SYDVKM. CDR3 coding DNA: TGTGCCAGCAGTTTCTCTCCGGGACAGGGTTTTGATGTGCATGAAAAACTGTTTTTT. Its protein is CASSFSPGQGFDVHEKLFF.

This clone was recorded many times. The chain links TRBV7-2 to TRBJ1-6, with 10 bases fitting TRBD1. The CDR3 extends over 15 amino acids. V was pared by 2 bases and J by 8 bases, with 3 bases of the junction left unmatched. Germline CDR1 reads SGHTA; CDR2 reads FQGNSA. DNA for the CDR3: TGTGCCAGCAGCTTACTCGGGACAGGGGATTCACCCCTCCACTTT. This gives the protein CASSLLGTGDSPLHF.

CDR3 sequence: CASSYSRQGIYEQYF. The CDR3 region has the DNA TGTGCCAGCAGTTACTCGAGGCAGGGAATCTACGAGCAGTACTTC. V usage is TRBV6-5 and J usage is TRBJ2-7, with D possibly TRBD1 on 5 matching bases. This CDR3 has 15 amino acids. CDR1 is MNHEY, CDR2 SVGAGI, per germline. Trimming removed 0 bases at V and 3 bases at J, with 12 bases between.

V gene TRBV5-6 combines with J gene TRBJ2-3, with 8 bases identical to TRBD2. CDR1 is SGHDT, CDR2 YYEEEE, per germline. The CDR3 sequence is 18 residues long. V shed 3 bases, J shed 5 bases, and the junction held 17 bases outside the gene matches. The CDR3, as DNA: TGTGCCAGCAGCTCCCAAGCGGGCCCGGGCGGGGGGCGAGATACGCAGTATTTT. It yields the protein CASSSQAGPGGGRDTQYF.

The chain links TRBV2 to TRBJ2-2; perhaps TRBD2 as D (5 bases). The CDR3 is 14 amino acids. From germline, CDR1 is SNHLY and CDR2 FYNNEI. V gave up 5 bases and J gave up 4 bases, with 11 bases separating them. CDR3 coding DNA: TGTGCCAGCAGTAACCGGGATCCCACCGGGGAGCTGTTTTTT. It translates to CASSNRDPTGELFF. Full variable domain (outside the CDR3, taken from reference TRBV2 and TRBJ2-2): EPEVTQTPSHQVTQMGQEVILRCVPISNHLYFYWYRQILGQKVEFLVSFYNNEISEKSEIFDDQFSVERPDGSNFTLKIRSTKLEDSAMYFCASSNRDPTGELFFGEGSRLTVL.